This T cell receptor (beta chain) was found in a study of T-cell reconstitution after alpha-beta-depleted transplantation in children. A TCRbeta library incorporating unique molecular identifiers was prepared. TCRdb independently ran MiXCR on the PCR reads; one entry per CDR3 protein. The sample lists 540,000 or so distinct CDR3 sequences, 20% to 25% seen once, with 13% to 15% in the top ten. Study-wide results and limits: The authors attributed T-cell counts and diversity one year after transplant mostly to newly produced T cells. There were some patients whose high TCRbeta diversity at day 60 came from surviving recipient T cells and thymic progenitors. Reportedly, alpha-beta T cells present about two months post-transplant originated from several hundred expanded clones of graft origin.

This clonotype occurred a few times. The antigen is unknown. The sequence came from a boy in the first two years of life who had a stem cell transplant for acute myeloid leukemia, so the T cells may come from the graft donor. The source was PBMCs, mostly from graft donor cells, collected 360 days after TCRalphabeta/CD19-depleted stem cell transplant.

The DNA of the CDR3 is TGTGCCAGCAGACCTCGGGAGGGGAACACTGAAGCTTTCTTT. Its translation: CASRPREGNTEAFF. V usage is TRBV12-3 or TRBV12-4 and J usage is TRBJ1-1; unclear D gene. There are 14 residues in the CDR3. Trimming left V 6 bases short and J 1 base short, with 12 bases between.